The rows below give T cell receptor beta chains drawn from one sample of a study of regulatory T cells in long-lasting Graves disease. TCRdb redid the calling of the multiplex PCR reads with MiXCR, one entry per CDR3 protein. The data show 400,000 to 500,000 distinct CDR3 sequences, around a fifth seen once. The sample in question was peripheral blood mononuclear cells (PBMCs), obtained when the disease was refractory, from a patient treated with antithyroid drugs. Source of these receptors: a female donor with Graves disease. The CDR3 runs from the conserved cysteine through the conserved F or W.

>TRBJ2-3|TRBV27
CASSLSSGADTQYF
>TRBJ2-7|TRBV10-3
CAILWASYEQYF
>TRBJ1-2|TRBV18
CASSPTGTAGMEYGYTF
>TRBJ1-3|TRBV12-3/TRBV12-4
CASSPGQGNGNTIYF
>TRBJ2-3|TRBV20-1
CSASSPTSGGTDTQYF
>TRBJ2-1|TRBV29-1
CSVEMGQETNNEQFF
>TRBJ2-2|TRBV29-1
CSVKTGATNTGELFF
>TRBJ1-2|TRBV28
CASSWINYGYTF
>TRBJ2-6|TRBV20-1
CSARETRVTGRGANVLTF
>TRBJ1-1|TRBV7-2
CASSPRGSRGPVGAFF
>TRBJ2-2|TRBV9
CASSTSGGRYTGELFF
>TRBJ2-7|TRBV28
CASSPGDLTYEQYF
>TRBJ2-5|TRBV14
CASSQTSGNQETQYF
>TRBJ2-2|TRBV27
CASSFIWASGSLDTGELFF
>TRBJ2-7|TRBV9
CASSVSSGYPGEQYF
>TRBJ1-1|TRBV3-1
CASSDPYGRGQGNTEAFF
>TRBJ2-5|TRBV4-1
CASSQDWGQAAETQYF
>TRBJ2-2|TRBV5-4
CASSWDGLAGDTGELFF
>TRBJ1-4|TRBV27
CASSWAGGYEKLFF
>TRBJ2-2|TRBV6-5
CASSYSQGWVGELFF
>TRBJ1-2|TRBV5-6
CASSLDSIYGYTF
>TRBJ1-1|TRBV11-2
CASSPSWGSSNTEAFF
>TRBJ1-4|TRBV2
CASSVYGQGVNEKLFF
>TRBJ1-1|TRBV5-8
CASRRQGIGLGAFF
>TRBJ1-2|TRBV7-8
CASSLGGQGEGYGYTF
>TRBJ1-2|TRBV29-1
CSVAGVPNGYTF
>TRBJ2-2|TRBV2
CASSERAGGAGGELFF
>TRBJ2-7|TRBV29-1
CSARAASSYEQYF
>TRBJ2-2|TRBV30
CAWRAGQGQWRDTGELFF
>TRBJ2-7|TRBV20-1
CSATLAGGNYEQYF
>TRBJ2-1|TRBV28
CASSLELAGGPLNEQFF
>TRBJ1-5|TRBV3-1
CASSHSLQGSNQPQHF
>TRBJ1-1|TRBV19
CASSIEGTEAFF
>TRBJ2-5|TRBV28
CASSTLGSGEGETQYF
>TRBJ2-7|TRBV5-6
CASSLQGPILSYEQYF
>TRBJ2-7|TRBV2
CASNSRGDSYEQYF
>TRBJ2-5|TRBV29-1
CSVGGLAGVETQYF